Listed below are T cell receptor beta chains from one sample, sequenced in a study of cytomegalovirus exposure and HLA in healthy donors. Profiled with immunoSEQ multiplex PCR; TCRdb holds only in-frame clones, not every one. The data contain some 140,000 clones, roughly 81% of them singletons. Material: PBMCs. The receptors here all came from a woman aged 25-40 years in good health and CMV-seronegative. Each CDR3 is given with its conserved first and last residue. Rows give clone size only sometimes, using once, few, many, or a class for an expanded clone.

clone_size	v_call	j_call	cdr3_aa
.	TRBV15	TRBJ1-2	CATSRDRTYGYTF
.	TRBV4-3	TRBJ2-1	CASSQDLWRGGKYNEQFF
once	TRBV7-5	TRBJ2-1	CARSSRGRGVGCNEQFF
once	TRBV2	TRBJ2-5	CASSGGGDQETQYF
once	TRBV5-1	TRBJ1-1	CASSLSPGGVGTEAFF
.	TRBV25-1	TRBJ1-4	CASSERSTGRNEKLFF
.	TRBV5-1	TRBJ2-1	CASSLVSAGSSNEQFF
.	TRBV13	TRBJ1-2	CASSVNHQGSGYGYTF
once	TRBV4-3	TRBJ1-1	CASSQGDPGQEAFF
.	TRBV7-9	TRBJ1-2	CASSPPGQGGYGYTF
.	TRBV5-1	TRBJ1-1	CASVGGANTEAFF
.	TRBV2	TRBJ1-6	CASSEHRTGGSPLHF
.	TRBV5-4	TRBJ1-2	CASSAKDRAAYGYTF
.	TRBV5-1	TRBJ1-2	CASSLAPGTYYGYTF
.	TRBV5-6	TRBJ2-1	CASSYFLAEPSEQFF
.	TRBV11-1	TRBJ2-3	CASSSRGPEGRADTQYF
.	TRBV5-1	TRBJ2-7	CASSLTGGKGEQYF
.	TRBV7-9	TRBJ1-3	CASSLGHQGYGNTIYF
.	TRBV15	TRBJ2-7	CATSRAGQGLGEQYF
.	TRBV7-9	TRBJ1-6	CASSLGGQSFVPLHF
.	TRBV11-2	TRBJ2-4	CASSLVRDAKNIQYF
.	TRBV28	TRBJ1-4	CASSSSWTGNEKLFF
.	TRBV7-3	TRBJ2-1	CASSSDGTSGKQFF
.	TRBV4-1	TRBJ1-6	CASSQERGTGYNSPLHF
few	TRBV7-2	TRBJ2-7	CASSFSAGSYEQYF
.	TRBV7-9	TRBJ1-2	CASSLGGQGSGYTF
.	TRBV6-6	TRBJ2-5	CASTGTEETQYF
.	TRBV28	TRBJ1-2	CASRLPPGQGAYGYTF
.	TRBV30	TRBJ1-1	CAWSAGGGPSARRNTEAFF
.	TRBV6-5	TRBJ1-2	CASSYSRGFGGYTF
.	TRBV5-1	TRBJ1-3	CASSFDRGLRNTIYF
.	TRBV5-1	TRBJ2-3	CASSLDGQGASDTQYF
.	TRBV4-1	TRBJ1-4	CASSTTGRNEKLFF
.	TRBV28	TRBJ2-5	CASSLDRGRETQYF
.	TRBV2	TRBJ1-4	CAITTGQGPLELFF
.	TRBV5-6	TRBJ1-2	CASSDSGQGIYGYTF
.	TRBV10-3	TRBJ1-6	CAISAHTSTVGSPLHF
.	TRBV7-3	TRBJ2-1	CASSFSGGNEQFF
.	TRBV29-1	TRBJ1-2	CSVEADRNHGYTF
.	TRBV7-8	TRBJ1-2	CASSLDGQGANGYTF
few	TRBV5-1	TRBJ1-1	CASRRDSEAFF
.	TRBV6-6	TRBJ2-1	CASSYSAGSYNEQFF
few	TRBV5-6	TRBJ1-2	CASSLGGHSYGYTF
.	TRBV7-6	TRBJ2-7	CASSLGRGGEQYF
.	TRBV4-3	TRBJ1-1	CASSHLGAPNTEAFF
.	TRBV28	TRBJ1-4	CASSLFLPGQEKLFF
.	TRBV6-6	TRBJ2-7	CASRRTGVLGTYEQYF
.	TRBV11-2	TRBJ1-3	CASTLTADSGNTIYF
.	TRBV6-1	TRBJ2-7	CASRRVVEYEQYF
.	TRBV5-4	TRBJ2-7	CASSPGQGATQYF